This entry describes one TCR beta chain. The antigen remains undetermined. Data came from immunoSEQ multiplex PCR; TCRdb stores just in-frame clones and leaves some out. Here the sample spans 55,000 to 65,000 clones, 78% being singletons. Specified time point: baseline pretreatment blood. Treatment of the sample: 15 Gy SBRT to primary tumor, nephrectomy 4 weeks later. Serial blood draws occurred at baseline and 2 and 4 weeks post-SBRT. V was cut by 1 base and J by 4 bases, with 8 bases left in between. Germline V gives CDR1 SQVTM, CDR2 ANQGSEA. The CDR3 totals 12 residues. The sample belongs to a study of radiation and T cells in renal cell carcinoma. Across the whole study: Nephrectomy followed 15 Gy stereotactic body radiation by 4 weeks. Regarding the study as a whole: Top tumor clonotypes rose in blood 2 weeks post-radiation, then contracted. Pretreatment tumor biopsies were lacking, so baseline clonotypes are unknown.

The chain links TRBV29-1 to TRBJ2-7, with D perhaps matching TRBD1 or TRBD2 (5 bases each). This clonotype was sampled from a man aged 55 to 70 with renal cell carcinoma. Here the sequenced sample was blood, taken from a patient whose treatment included radiotherapy and nephrectomy. The DNA for the CDR3 is TGCAGCGTTGAAGGCTGGGGGTACGAGCAGTACTTC. It translates to CSVEGWGYEQYF.